These 27 T cell receptor beta chains came from one sample sequenced in a study of regulatory T cells in long-lasting Graves disease. Described time point: newly diagnosed GD, antithyroid drugs for less than 3 months. Preparation of the TCR library used RNA extracted from PBMCs. Libraries of TCR beta came from iRepertoire HTBI primers plus Arm-PCR of CDR3 regions. Each CDR3 protein is one row after TCRdb ran MiXCR on the multiplex PCR reads. The table has hundreds of thousands of distinct CDR3 sequences, about 15% seen once. The sample also formed part of further work on T cells in Graves' hyperthyroidism and ophthalmopathy.

This sample comprised peripheral blood mononuclear cells (PBMCs), obtained at new diagnosis, from a patient treated with antithyroid drugs. These receptors originate from a woman aged 25 to 39 with Graves disease.

The CDR3 DNA reads TGTGCCAGCAGGGTAGCGGGAGGGCCTCTTGAAGGCAATGAGCAGTTCTTC. The encoded protein is CASRVAGGPLEGNEQFF. This sequence joins TRBV2 and TRBJ2-1; 11 bases line up with TRBD2. CDR1 and CDR2 from the germline V gene are SNHLY and FYNNEI. This CDR3 has 17 residues. The ends lost 6 bases at V and 6 bases at J; junction bases unmatched: 13. Full variable domain (missing parts from reference TRBV2 and TRBJ2-1): EPEVTQTPSHQVTQMGQEVILRCVPISNHLYFYWYRQILGQKVEFLVSFYNNEISEKSEIFDDQFSVERPDGSNFTLKIRSTKLEDSAMYFCASRVAGGPLEGNEQFFGPGTRLTVL.

This clonotype was seen repeatedly, ten times or more. CDR3 in DNA: TGTGCCAGCAGCCCCCGATGGGGGCAAGAGACCCAGTACTTC. It encodes CASSPRWGQETQYF. The chain combines TRBV11-2 with TRBJ2-5; D tentatively reads TRBD1 or TRBD2 (5 bases each). The V and J ends lost 5 bases and 2 bases respectively, with 12 bases between them. CDR1 SGHAT and CDR2 FQNNGV come from the germline V gene. CDR3 size: 14 residues.

The chain is built from TRBV27 and TRBJ1-4; D uncertain. This CDR3 contains 11 residues. The germline V gene has CDR1 MNHEY and CDR2 SMNVEV (reference sequence). Trimming cost V 11 bases and J 8 bases, with 12 bases left between them. The DNA of the CDR3 is TGTGCCGGGCCCGGTTCAGAAAAACTGTTTTTT. It is translated as CAGPGSEKLFF.

Many counts were recorded for this clonotype. This rearrangement joins TRBV5-1 to TRBJ2-7; no clear D gene. V was trimmed by 4 bases and J by 3 bases, leaving 14 bases between them. Looked up from germline, CDR1 is SGHRS and CDR2 is YFSETQ. The CDR3 has 14 residues. The CDR3: CASSLLTPNYEQYF. CDR3 DNA sequence: TGCGCCAGCAGCCTGCTCACTCCAAACTACGAGCAGTACTTC.

This clonotype showed up just a few times. The rearrangement links TRBV20-1 to TRBJ2-4; D might be TRBD2 (5 bases). The CDR3 runs to 17 residues. The V and J ends lost 4 bases and 1 base respectively, with 20 bases between them. The germline gives CDR1 DFQATT, CDR2 SNEGSKA (reference sequence). The CDR3 is CSAKPSTPNTAKNIQYF. CDR3 nucleotide sequence: TGCAGTGCTAAGCCTAGCACCCCAAATACGGCCAAAAACATTCAGTACTTC.

This clonotype was observed many times. The V gene is TRBV7-2, the J gene TRBJ2-7; maybe TRBD2 (6 bases). The CDR3 is 15 residues long. Trimming shortened V by 2 bases and J by 3 bases, and 14 bases separated the two germline ends. CDR1 is SGHTA and CDR2 is FQGNSA in the germline V gene. CDR3: CASSLTKGLLYEQYF. The CDR3 region has the DNA TGTGCCAGCAGCTTAACGAAGGGACTCCTCTACGAGCAGTACTTC. The full variable domain, its missing parts supplied by reference TRBV7-2 and TRBJ2-7, is GAGVSQSPSNKVTEKGKDVELRCDPISGHTALYWYRQSLGQGLEFLIYFQGNSAPDKSGLPSDRFSAERTGGSVSTLTIQRTQQEDSAVYLCASSLTKGLLYEQYFGPGTRLTVT.

The sample holds a few counts of this clonotype. A clone one base away is much larger, so this may be a read error. The chain couples TRBV2 to TRBJ2-7; D is perhaps TRBD2 (6 bases). The CDR3 loop spans 15 amino acids. V was cut by 4 bases and J by 2 bases, with 15 bases left in between. Germline lookup yields CDR1 SNHLY and CDR2 FYNNEI. The CDR3, as DNA: TGTGCCAGCAGTGGAGATGGGACTGTCGCCTACGAGCAGTACTTC. This encodes CASSGDGTVAYEQYF.

The chain is built from TRBV20-1 and TRBJ2-2; D may correspond to TRBD1 or TRBD2 (5 bases each). Germline lookup yields CDR1 DFQATT and CDR2 SNEGSKA (reference sequence). V was shortened by 5 bases and J by 7 bases, with 14 bases between the two germline ends. The CDR3 loop spans 13 amino acids. The CDR3 nucleotides are TGCAGTGCTCGCATCGGGACGATCGGGGAGCTGTTTTTT. Translating gives CSARIGTIGELFF.

At least ten counts were recorded for this clonotype. J is TRBJ2-3 and V is TRBV6-2 or TRBV6-3; 7 nucleotides agree with TRBD2. Germline lookup yields CDR1 MNHEY and CDR2 SVGEGT. J was trimmed by 5 bases and V by 6 bases; bases with no gene match: 17. This CDR3 region has 17 residues. In nucleotides, the CDR3 is TGTGCCAGCAGGGAGTGGGGGAGGGCCATAAAAGAAGATACGCAGTATTTT. Its protein product is CASREWGRAIKEDTQYF.

The sample holds many counts of this clonotype. The chain carries TRBV30 and TRBJ2-7; D may correspond to TRBD1 or TRBD2 (5 bases each). V was trimmed by 3 bases and J by 2 bases, leaving 8 bases between them. The germline V gene has CDR1 GTSNPN and CDR2 SVGIG (reference sequence). The CDR3 sequence is 12 residues long. CDR3 in DNA: TGTGCCTGGAGGCTGGGGGCCTACGAGCAGTACTTC. Residues: CAWRLGAYEQYF.

At least ten counts were recorded for this clonotype. The rearrangement joins TRBV15 to TRBJ1-4; 9 nucleotides agree with TRBD1. V gave up 0 bases and J gave up 10 bases; unmatched junction bases: 9. The germline gives CDR1 LNHNV, CDR2 YYDKDF (reference sequence). The CDR3 runs 16 residues. The CDR3 protein is CATSREVGTGGLKLFF. The CDR3 bases are TGTGCCACCAGCAGAGAAGTAGGAACAGGGGGCTTAAAACTGTTTTTT. The whole variable domain, filled in from reference TRBV15 and TRBJ1-4, reads DAMVIQNPRYQVTQFGKPVTLSCSQTLNHNVMYWYQQKSSQAPKLLFHYYDKDFNNEADTPDNFQSRRPNTSFCFLDIRSPGLGDTAMYLCATSREVGTGGLKLFFGSGTQLSVL.

This clonotype occurred many times. The chain has TRBV7-3 and TRBJ2-7; tentatively, D is TRBD1 or TRBD2 (6 bases each). Germline CDR1 reads SGHTA; CDR2 reads FQGTGA. The V end was cut by 5 bases, the J end by 3 bases, with 26 bases between. The CDR3 is 18 residues long. The CDR3 sequence is CASSASGPGEVGYYEQYF. The CDR3 DNA is TGTGCCAGCAGCGCGAGCGGTCCAGGGGAGGTGGGGTACTACGAGCAGTACTTC.

This chain connects TRBV6-2 or TRBV6-3 to TRBJ2-7; the D gene is possibly TRBD1 (5 bases). Germline CDR1 and CDR2: MNHEY and SVGEGT. CDR3 length: 13 amino acids. V was shortened by 9 bases and J by 0 bases, with 12 bases between the two germline ends. CDR3 sequence: CASKGVNSYEQYF. In nucleotides, the CDR3 is TGTGCCAGTAAAGGGGTAAACTCCTACGAGCAGTACTTC.

This clonotype was detected many times. The CDR3 DNA follows: TGTGCCAGCAGCTTAGGACGGCTTTTCTACGAGCAGTACTTC. It yields the protein CASSLGRLFYEQYF. J is TRBJ2-7 and V is TRBV11-2, with unresolved D. Trimming pared 1 base from V and 3 bases from J, leaving 10 bases between. Looked up from germline, CDR1 is SGHAT and CDR2 is FQNNGV. The CDR3 contains 14 residues. Full variable domain (missing parts from reference TRBV11-2 and TRBJ2-7): EAGVAQSPRYKIIEKRQSVAFWCNPISGHATLYWYQQILGQGPKLLIQFQNNGVVDDSQLPKDRFSAERLKGVDSTLKIQPAKLEDSAVYLCASSLGRLFYEQYFGPGTRLTVT.

The chain employs TRBV27 and TRBJ2-1; TRBD2 is a possible D gene (5 bases). This CDR3 comprises 15 residues. Germline V gives CDR1 MNHEY, CDR2 SMNVEV (reference sequence). V lost 6 bases to trimming and J lost 8 bases, with 20 bases between them. The CDR3 protein is CASRGFRGIEDEQFF. For the CDR3, the DNA is TGTGCCAGCAGGGGTTTTCGAGGGATAGAGGATGAGCAGTTCTTC.

This clonotype was detected a few times. The chain has TRBV18 and TRBJ1-2, with TRBD1 as a possible D gene (6 bases). The CDR3 contains 18 residues. V was cut by 2 bases and J by 1 base, with 20 bases left in between. Germline lookup yields CDR1 KGHSH and CDR2 LQKENI. The CDR3 nucleotides read TGTGCCAGCTCACCAGGGGGCGGCCGTGGATCCAATAACTATGGCTACACCTTC. It translates to CASSPGGGRGSNNYGYTF.

The table lists this clonotype with a few counts. The V and J genes are TRBV19 and TRBJ1-1; TRBD1 matches 8 bases. The V gene's germline CDR1 is LNHDA and CDR2 SQIVND (reference sequence). The CDR3 consists of 17 residues. J was trimmed by 0 bases and V by 3 bases; bases with no gene match: 9. The CDR3 loop is CASSISSRGRLNTEAFF. The CDR3, as DNA: TGTGCCAGTAGTATCTCTTCCAGGGGGCGGTTGAACACTGAAGCTTTCTTT.

This clonotype came up many times. This chain links TRBV2 with TRBJ1-4, with TRBD1 matching over 8 bases. The CDR3 covers 13 residues. Looked up from germline, CDR1 is SNHLY and CDR2 is FYNNEI. V was clipped by 8 bases and J by 5 bases; unmatched bases: 4. The CDR3 DNA reads TGTGCCAGCTCGGGACAGGCAAATGAAAAACTGTTTTTT. It codes for CASSGQANEKLFF.

This clonotype has ten or more counts. This rearrangement joins TRBV27 to TRBJ1-2; D remains ambiguous. The CDR3 runs 13 residues. Germline V gene lookup returns CDR1 MNHEY and CDR2 SMNVEV (reference sequence). V was cut by 2 bases and J by 3 bases, with 7 bases left in between. As DNA, the CDR3 is TGTGCCAGCAGTTTAGCACAAGACTATGGCTACACCTTC. Residues: CASSLAQDYGYTF.

At least ten counts were recorded for this clonotype. The chain is built from TRBV5-1 and TRBJ2-7; D ambiguous. V gave up 5 bases and J gave up 0 bases, with 9 bases separating them. CDR1 and CDR2 (germline): SGHRS, YFSETQ. This CDR3 has 13 amino acids. The CDR3 spells CASSNDNSYEQYF. The DNA for the CDR3 is TGCGCCAGCAGTAACGACAACTCCTACGAGCAGTACTTC.

This sequence joins TRBV29-1 and TRBJ2-1; D gene unclear. Trimming left V 1 base short and J 8 bases short, with 6 bases between. Germline V lookup: CDR1 SQVTM, CDR2 ANQGSEA. The CDR3 covers 11 residues. In DNA form, the CDR3 reads TGCAGCGTTGAAGTTGTACATGAGCAGTTCTTC. Its protein is CSVEVVHEQFF.

This clonotype was found many times. The chain recombines TRBV27 with TRBJ1-2, with D unclear. CDR1 is MNHEY, CDR2 SMNVEV, per germline (reference sequence). V dropped 7 bases and J dropped 4 bases, with 19 bases sitting between them. The CDR3 extends over 15 amino acids. The CDR3 is CASKIQPDTSYGYTF. For the CDR3, the DNA is TGTGCCAGCAAGATCCAACCTGATACATCCTATGGCTACACCTTC.

This clonotype was seen at least ten times. The chain carries TRBV28 and TRBJ2-4; no clear D gene. V was clipped by 2 bases and J by 8 bases, with 7 bases between them. The germline gives CDR1 MDHEN, CDR2 SYDVKM. The CDR3 contains 12 residues. CDR3 bases: TGTGCCAGCAGTTTAGTACCCGACATTCAGTACTTC. Its translation is CASSLVPDIQYF.

J is TRBJ2-1 and V is TRBV7-8; D could derive from TRBD1 or TRBD2 (5 bases each). Germline loops: CDR1 SGHVS, CDR2 FQNEAQ. The CDR3 runs to 15 residues. The V end was cut by 4 bases, the J end by 4 bases, with 14 bases between. The CDR3 DNA reads as TGTGCCAGCAGCTACGCCGGGACCGGGTACAATGAGCAGTTCTTC. Protein product: CASSYAGTGYNEQFF.

This clonotype has only a few counts. The chain employs TRBV7-2 and TRBJ1-5; tentative D call: TRBD1 (5 bases). The CDR3 is 17 amino acids. Germline V gene sequence: CDR1 SGHTA, CDR2 FQGNSA. Trimming pared 6 bases from V and 0 bases from J, leaving 18 bases between. The DNA for the CDR3 is TGTGCCAGCAGTTCGGGACGAACAATTTATAGCAATCAGCCCCAGCATTTT. Its translation is CASSSGRTIYSNQPQHF.

Only a few counts were recorded for this clonotype. The V and J genes are TRBV2 and TRBJ2-5; 9 nucleotides agree with TRBD2. With V trimmed by 6 bases and J by 4 bases, 12 bases remained unmatched. The CDR3 extends over 16 amino acids. Germline V gene sequence: CDR1 SNHLY, CDR2 FYNNEI. CDR3: CASRKTIAGVSETQYF. The CDR3 nucleotides are TGTGCCAGCAGAAAAACCATAGCGGGGGTGTCAGAGACCCAGTACTTC.

Points on this clonotype: A much larger clone is a single base away; this may be a read error. The rearrangement links TRBV6-1 to TRBJ2-1; 14 nucleotides match TRBD2. The germline gives CDR1 MNHNS, CDR2 SASEGT. J gave up 2 bases and V 7 bases, and 4 bases lay outside the gene matches. The CDR3 contains 16 residues. For the CDR3, the DNA is TGTGCCAGCAATGGACTAGCGGGAGGTACCTACAATGAGCAGTTCTTC. Residues: CASNGLAGGTYNEQFF.